The 13 T cell receptor beta chains below were found in one sample sequenced in a study of blood T cell repertoires in COVID-19. Here immunoSEQ multiplex PCR was the method, and the copy in TCRdb shows in-frame clones only, minus some. This table holds fewer than 120,000 clones, about 75% found once. Source material: peripheral blood. The receptor source for this set is a woman of 80 years or more with active or convalescent COVID-19.

The chain recombines TRBV5-1 with TRBJ1-1; TRBD1 might be the D (6 bases). The CDR3 is 15 amino acids. V lost 4 bases, J lost 1 base, and 14 bases lay in between. The V gene's germline CDR1 is SGHRS and CDR2 YFSETQ. Here the CDR3 reads CASSPGHGANTEAFF. In DNA form, the CDR3 reads TGCGCCAGCAGCCCGGGACACGGAGCGAACACTGAAGCTTTCTTT. The entire variable domain, with the rest obtained from reference TRBV5-1 and TRBJ1-1, is as follows: KAGVTQTPRYLIKTRGQQVTLSCSPISGHRSVSWYQQTPGQGLQFLFEYFSETQRNKGNFPGRFSGRQFSNSRSEMNVSTLELGDSALYLCASSPGHGANTEAFFGQGTRLTVV.

This chain links TRBV2 with TRBJ2-7; D is ambiguous. Trimming removed 3 bases from V and 0 bases from J, with 9 bases in between. Germline V CDR1 and CDR2: SNHLY, FYNNEI. The CDR3 contains 14 residues. Written as DNA, the CDR3 is TGTGCCAGCAGTGACCAGGATAGCTCCTACGAGCAGTACTTC. Amino acid sequence: CASSDQDSSYEQYF.

V and J are TRBV30 and TRBJ2-3; weak D call: TRBD2 (6 bases). Trimming removed 7 bases at V and 3 bases at J, with 8 bases between. This CDR3 region has 11 residues. CDR1 is GTSNPN, CDR2 SVGIG, per germline (reference sequence). The CDR3 nucleotides read TGTGCCTCCGGGACTACAGATACGCAGTATTTT. It codes for CASGTTDTQYF. Drawing the rest from reference TRBV30 and TRBJ2-3, the complete variable domain is SQTIHQWPATLVQPVGSPLSLECTVEGTSNPNLYWYRQAAGRGLQLLFYSVGIGQISSEVPQNLSASRPQDRQFILSSKKLLLSDSGFYLCASGTTDTQYFGPGTRLTVL.

This clone was observed a handful of times. CDR3 sequence (DNA): TGCGCCAGCAGCACTATGGGGACTACCTCCACAGATACGCAGTATTTT. Translated, it gives CASSTMGTTSTDTQYF. V usage is TRBV5-1 and J usage is TRBJ2-3, with 7 bases matching TRBD2. J lost 2 bases, V lost 4 bases, and 10 bases had no gene match. The CDR3 has 16 residues. Germline assignment: CDR1 SGHRS and CDR2 YFSETQ.

There are many counts of this clone. This rearrangement joins TRBV5-1 to TRBJ2-3, with D possibly TRBD2 on 6 matching bases. From germline, CDR1 is SGHRS and CDR2 YFSETQ. The CDR3 contains 15 residues. V was shortened by 0 bases and J by 4 bases, with 12 bases between the two germline ends. The CDR3 DNA reads as TGCGCCAGCAGCTTGGAATTAGCGGTTTCAGATACGCAGTATTTT. Its translation is CASSLELAVSDTQYF.

The V call is TRBV28, the J call TRBJ1-1; 10 nucleotides match TRBD1. The CDR3 has 14 residues. With 6 bases clipped from V and 4 bases from J, the junction kept 5 bases outside the gene matches. Germline V gives CDR1 MDHEN, CDR2 SYDVKM. The CDR3 DNA sequence: TGTGCCAGCAGCGGGACAGGGGAAGGCACTGAAGCTTTCTTT. Translated: CASSGTGEGTEAFF. Filled out from reference TRBV28 and TRBJ1-1, the complete variable domain reads DVKVTQSSRYLVKRTGEKVFLECVQDMDHENMFWYRQDPGLGLRLIYFSYDVKMKEKGDIPEGYSVSREKKERFSLILESASTNQTSMYLCASSGTGEGTEAFFGQGTRLTVV.

The chain joins TRBV5-4 to TRBJ2-1; 15 positions agree with TRBD2. Germline V lookup: CDR1 SGHNT, CDR2 YYREEE (reference sequence). This CDR3 spans 17 amino acids. V lost 4 bases and J lost 4; bases outside the gene matches: 6. The CDR3 sequence: CASSKGLAGGSYNEQFF. The CDR3 DNA sequence: TGTGCCAGCAGCAAAGGACTAGCGGGAGGGTCATACAATGAGCAGTTCTTC. Variable domain in full (rest from reference TRBV5-4 and TRBJ2-1): ETGVTQSPTHLIKTRGQQVTLRCSSQSGHNTVSWYQQALGQGPQFIFQYYREEENGRGNFPPRFSGLQFPNYSSELNVNALELDDSALYLCASSKGLAGGSYNEQFFGPGTRLTVL.

This clone came up once. The genes are TRBV2 and TRBJ1-5, with D uncertain. The CDR3 is made up of 13 amino acids. CDR1 is SNHLY, CDR2 FYNNEI, per germline. Deletions cut 7 bases from V and 6 bases from J, with 13 bases between. CDR3 region: CASNNEGGQPQHF. In nucleotides, the CDR3 is TGTGCCAGCAATAACGAGGGCGGTCAGCCCCAGCATTTT.

CDR3 residues: CASSELSYGYTF. CDR3 coding DNA: TGTGCCAGCAGTGAACTGAGCTATGGCTACACCTTC. The V gene is TRBV2, the J gene TRBJ1-2; D is ambiguous. The germline CDR1 and CDR2 sequences are SNHLY and FYNNEI. V was shortened by 2 bases and J by 4 bases, with 5 bases between the two germline ends. This CDR3 contains 12 residues.

This rearrangement joins TRBV5-1 to TRBJ2-3; TRBD2 agrees at 11 bases. There are 16 residues in the CDR3. V lost 4 bases and J lost 6; bases outside the gene matches: 10. Per the germline V gene, CDR1 is SGHRS and CDR2 is YFSETQ. The CDR3 DNA is TGCGCCAGCAGCACCGGACTAGCGGGTACAATTGATACGCAGTATTTT. Protein product: CASSTGLAGTIDTQYF. Complete variable domain (other parts from reference TRBV5-1 and TRBJ2-3): KAGVTQTPRYLIKTRGQQVTLSCSPISGHRSVSWYQQTPGQGLQFLFEYFSETQRNKGNFPGRFSGRQFSNSRSEMNVSTLELGDSALYLCASSTGLAGTIDTQYFGPGTRLTVL.

This clone was seen a single time. J is TRBJ2-1 and V is TRBV4-1; D is possibly TRBD2 (6 bases). Trimming stripped 3 bases from V and 5 bases from J, with 17 bases between. Germline lookup yields CDR1 MGHRA and CDR2 YSYEKL. The length of the CDR3 is 16 residues. The CDR3 DNA reads TGCGCCAGCAGCCACCGACGGGGGACTTCTAACAATGAGCAGTTCTTC. Protein product: CASSHRRGTSNNEQFF.

This sequence joins TRBV6-5 and TRBJ2-1, with D possibly being TRBD2 (6 bases). V lost 0 bases and J 8 bases, leaving 8 bases between the germline ends. The CDR3 is made up of 13 amino acids. Germline V CDR1 and CDR2: MNHEY, SVGAGI. In nucleotides, the CDR3 is TGTGCCAGCAGTTACTCGGGGACTTATGAGCAGTTCTTC. This codes for CASSYSGTYEQFF.

J is TRBJ2-2 and V is TRBV9, with D perhaps TRBD2 (5 bases). CDR1 and CDR2 (germline): SGDLS, YYNGEE. V was trimmed by 6 bases and J by 4 bases, leaving 19 bases between them. This CDR3 comprises 16 residues. CDR3 region: CASTTREGPGTGELFF. CDR3 DNA: TGTGCCAGCACTACGCGCGAGGGCCCGGGCACCGGGGAGCTGTTTTTT.